These 26 T cell receptor beta chains originate from one sample sequenced in a study of graft-versus-host responses after intestinal transplantation. Intraepithelial lymphocytes and lamina propria lymphocytes were released through processing of graft tissue. Repertoires were generated with immunoSEQ multiplex PCR, while TCRdb's copy carries only in-frame clones and drops some. The table has about 1,800 clones, 88% seen once. The sequencing used ileum tissue, collected approximately 390 days after intestinal transplantation. The source of these receptors is a human patient who received an intestinal transplant, so some T cells may come from the graft donor.

A single count supports this clone. The V gene is TRBV10-2, the J gene TRBJ1-1; weak D call: TRBD1 (5 bases). Germline CDR1 and CDR2: WSHSY and SAAADI. Trimming took 3 bases from V and 8 from J, leaving 16 bases between them. This CDR3 is built from 14 residues. CDR3 amino acids: CASSDPDPGDEAFF. In DNA, the CDR3 is TGCGCCAGCAGTGATCCCGACCCCGGGGACGAAGCTTTCTTT.

This clone was detected only once. The gene calls are TRBV30 and TRBJ1-4; D is unresolved. Trimming removed 2 bases from V and 0 bases from J, with 13 bases in between. The CDR3 has 16 amino acids. Germline V gene sequence: CDR1 GTSNPN, CDR2 SVGIG (reference sequence). CDR3 bases: TGTGCCTGGAGTCACCCGGATTTTTCAACTAATGAAAAACTGTTTTTT. Its translation is CAWSHPDFSTNEKLFF.

Turning to this clone: Compared with germline, one end of the junction differs, possibly owing to a read error. The V and J genes are TRBV6-4 and TRBJ2-1; 7 nucleotides line up with TRBD2. This CDR3 contains 14 residues. Germline V gene data show CDR1 as MRHNA and CDR2 as SNTAGT. This CDR3 reads CASSDSVDSGQLIF. CDR3 nucleotide sequence: TGTGCCAGCAGTGACTCTGTAGATAGCGGGCAGTTGATCTTC.

This clone appeared a single time. This rearrangement joins TRBV4-1 to TRBJ2-3; 9 nucleotides align to TRBD1. V lost 4 bases and J lost 0; bases outside the gene matches: 5. CDR3 length equals 16 residues. Looked up from germline, CDR1 is MGHRA and CDR2 is YSYEKL. The CDR3 reads CASSLRTGASTDTQYF. CDR3 sequence (DNA): TGCGCCAGCAGCCTCCGGACAGGGGCTAGCACAGATACGCAGTATTTT.

The chain has TRBV11-2 and TRBJ2-2, with a possible D match to TRBD2 (6 bases). In germline, CDR1 is SGHAT, CDR2 FQNNGV. The CDR3 sequence is 16 residues long. The V and J ends lost 0 bases and 10 bases respectively, with 18 bases between them. CDR3 residues: CASSLEGLWIYPELFF. The CDR3 coding sequence is TGTGCCAGCAGCTTAGAGGGACTGTGGATATACCCGGAGCTGTTTTTT.

The rearrangement uses TRBV6-1 and TRBJ2-3; perhaps TRBD1 as D (5 bases). The CDR3 is 14 amino acids. Per germline, CDR1 MNHNS and CDR2 SASEGT. Trimming took off 3 bases at V and 4 bases at J, with 11 bases between the two ends. The CDR3 loop is CASSDSQGADTQYF. CDR3 nucleotide sequence: TGTGCCAGCAGTGATAGCCAGGGTGCAGATACGCAGTATTTT.

This clone was observed a single time. The V call is TRBV10-1, the J call TRBJ1-6, with 11 bases matching TRBD1. Trimming removed 8 bases from V and 7 bases from J; junction bases left unmatched: 13. The V gene's germline CDR1 is WNHNN and CDR2 SYGVQD (reference sequence). CDR3 length: 17 amino acids. Here the CDR3 reads CASPPLDRGLFNSPLHF. As DNA, the CDR3 is TGCGCCAGCCCTCCGCTGGACAGGGGGCTATTCAATTCACCCCTCCACTTT.

V gene TRBV5-1 combines with J gene TRBJ2-5; D possibly corresponds to TRBD1 (6 bases). Germline V gene data show CDR1 as SGHRS and CDR2 as YFSETQ. The CDR3 has 16 amino acids. Trimming shortened V by 2 bases and J by 2 bases, and 16 bases separated the two germline ends. In nucleotides, the CDR3 is TGCGCCAGCAGCTTCGAACAGGGCCCTCCTCAAGAGACCCAGTACTTC. It is translated as CASSFEQGPPQETQYF.

The chain employs TRBV2 and TRBJ2-3, with 13 bases lining up with TRBD2. Trimming cost V 8 bases and J 5 bases; bases outside gene matches: 7. The CDR3 has 15 amino acids. CDR1 SNHLY and CDR2 FYNNEI come from the germline V gene. The CDR3 sequence is CASVTSGGAGDTQYF. In DNA form, the CDR3 reads TGTGCCAGCGTCACTAGCGGGGGGGCCGGAGATACGCAGTATTTT.

The V call is TRBV6-1, the J call TRBJ2-1; D possibly corresponds to TRBD1 (5 bases). This CDR3 is 14 amino acids long. Between the trimmed V and J ends, which lost 1 base and 6 bases, there was a span of 10 bases. The V gene's germline CDR1 is MNHNS and CDR2 SASEGT. The CDR3: CASSEGRQGNEQFF. The CDR3 nucleotides read TGTGCCAGCAGTGAAGGGCGCCAGGGCAATGAGCAGTTCTTC.

For the CDR3, the DNA is TGTGCCAGCGGTCCCCGGGGCGAGGGCACCGGGGAGCTGTTTTTT. It yields the protein CASGPRGEGTGELFF. V and J are TRBV6-6 and TRBJ2-2; either TRBD1 or TRBD2 may fit D (5 bases each). This CDR3 has 15 amino acids. With 8 bases removed from V and 4 bases from J, the gap between germline ends came to 17 bases. Germline loops: CDR1 MNHNY, CDR2 SVGAGI (reference sequence).

V and J are TRBV5-4 and TRBJ2-1; D gene ambiguous. Germline CDR1 reads SGHNT; CDR2 reads YYREEE (reference sequence). The CDR3 is 14 amino acids. V was shortened by 0 bases and J by 9 bases, with 13 bases between the two germline ends. The CDR3 spells CASSLAGYITEQFF. The CDR3 nucleotides read TGTGCCAGCAGCTTGGCCGGCTATATTACTGAGCAGTTCTTC.

The chain is built from TRBV20-1 and TRBJ1-1; D is undetermined. From germline, CDR1 is DFQATT and CDR2 SNEGSKA (reference sequence). The CDR3 runs to 11 residues. The CDR3, as DNA: TGCAGCGCACCATGGAACACTGAAGCTTTCTTT. Translation: CSAPWNTEAFF.

Comment on this clone: Other DNA sequences within the sample encode an identical CDR3. The chain is built from TRBV2 and TRBJ2-3; 9 positions agree with TRBD2. The ends lost 5 bases at V and 2 bases at J; junction bases unmatched: 2. CDR1 SNHLY and CDR2 FYNNEI come from the germline V gene. The CDR3 sequence is 14 residues long. CDR3 sequence reads: CASSSSGNTDTQYF. The CDR3 DNA sequence: TGTGCCAGCAGTTCTAGCGGGAACACAGATACGCAGTATTTT. Complete variable domain (other parts from reference TRBV2 and TRBJ2-3): EPEVTQTPSHQVTQMGQEVILRCVPISNHLYFYWYRQILGQKVEFLVSFYNNEISEKSEIFDDQFSVERPDGSNFTLKIRSTKLEDSAMYFCASSSSGNTDTQYFGPGTRLTVL.

This sequence joins TRBV15 and TRBJ2-6; D is ambiguous. Trimming stripped 0 bases from V and 3 bases from J, with 9 bases between. This CDR3 is built from 16 residues. Germline CDR1 reads LNHNV; CDR2 reads YYDKDF (reference sequence). The CDR3 DNA reads TGTGCCACCAGCAGAGATTTTAGAGGTGGGGCCAACGTCCTGACTTTC. Amino acids: CATSRDFRGGANVLTF.

The rearrangement joins TRBV2 to TRBJ2-7; 7 nucleotides match TRBD1. The CDR3 is made up of 13 amino acids. CDR1 is SNHLY and CDR2 is FYNNEI in the germline V gene. With 6 bases clipped from V and 3 bases from J, the junction kept 5 bases outside the gene matches. CDR3: CASSAGQVYEQYF. Here the CDR3 DNA reads TGTGCCAGCAGCGCCGGACAGGTCTACGAGCAGTACTTC.

The CDR3 sequence: CASSLDLRGGSQHF. The CDR3 DNA is TGTGCCAGCAGCTTAGATCTGAGAGGAGGGTCCCAGCATTTT. The chain employs TRBV11-3 and TRBJ1-5; no clear D. Trimming removed 0 bases at V and 11 bases at J, with 14 bases between. This CDR3 region has 14 residues. Germline loops: CDR1 SGHNT, CDR2 YENEEA.

Concerning this clone itself: The sample has other DNA sequences that encode this CDR3 too. J is TRBJ2-3 and V is TRBV10-1; the D is unclear. Per germline, CDR1 WNHNN and CDR2 SYGVQD (reference sequence). CDR3 size: 15 residues. V gave up 3 bases and J gave up 0 bases, with 10 bases separating them. CDR3 in DNA: TGCGCCAGCAGTGAAGGCGAACCCAGCACAGATACGCAGTATTTT. Protein: CASSEGEPSTDTQYF.

This chain uses TRBV12-2 with TRBJ2-1; the D call in the table, TRBD2, was not verified against the DNA. TRBV12-2 is a documented pseudogene. The CDR3 length is 14 residues. For the CDR3, the DNA is TGTGCAAGTCGCTTCCCGGGACTAGCAAACGAGCAGTTCTTC. Its protein is CASRFPGLANEQFF.

On this clone itself: Other nucleotide sequences in the sample specify the same CDR3. The chain has TRBV2 and TRBJ2-7, with TRBD1 matching 10 bases. V trimming: 0 bases; J trimming: 3 bases; junction bases outside the gene matches: 2. The CDR3 has 15 amino acids. Germline-derived CDR1 and CDR2 are SNHLY and FYNNEI. The CDR3 DNA sequence: TGTGCCAGCAGTGAAGCGGGGACAGGGGACTACGAGCAGTACTTC. Protein sequence: CASSEAGTGDYEQYF.

The chain couples TRBV19 to TRBJ1-2; D is uncertain. CDR1 is LNHDA and CDR2 is SQIVND in the germline V gene (reference sequence). Trimming took off 6 bases at V and 3 bases at J, with 11 bases between the two ends. CDR3 length: 13 residues. The CDR3 bases are TGTGCCAGTAGACAACAAGAATACTATGGCTACACCTTC. The encoded protein is CASRQQEYYGYTF.

The chain combines TRBV13 with TRBJ2-6; D unresolved. Trimming shortened V by 5 bases and J by 5 bases, and 22 bases separated the two germline ends. Germline V lookup: CDR1 PRHDT, CDR2 FYEKMQ (reference sequence). The CDR3 is made up of 18 amino acids. CDR3 nucleotides: TGTGCCAGCAGCAGACAACAGCTGAGTCAAAGTCGGGCCAACGTCCTGACTTTC. It codes for CASSRQQLSQSRANVLTF. Full variable domain (rest looked up from reference TRBV13 and TRBJ2-6): AAGVIQSPRHLIKEKRETATLKCYPIPRHDTVYWYQQGPGQDPQFLISFYEKMQSDKGSIPDRFSAQQFSDYHSELNMSSLELGDSALYFCASSRQQLSQSRANVLTFGAGSRLTVL.

V is TRBV6-5 and J is TRBJ1-2; 7 bases map to TRBD1. The V gene end was trimmed by 0 bases and the J gene end by 9 bases; junction bases not matched to a gene: 7. This CDR3 region has 14 residues. Germline CDR1 is MNHEY and CDR2 is SVGAGI. DNA of the CDR3: TGTGCCAGCAGTTACTCAGGGGGCAGATCCAGCTACACCTTC. Amino acids: CASSYSGGRSSYTF.

V usage is TRBV19 and J usage is TRBJ2-7; D may correspond to TRBD1 or TRBD2 (5 bases each). Germline V gene sequence: CDR1 LNHDA, CDR2 SQIVND (reference sequence). The CDR3 covers 14 residues. V dropped 6 bases and J dropped 6 bases, with 18 bases sitting between them. As DNA, the CDR3 is TGTGCCAGTAGCCACCCCCGGGACGCCTCCGAGCAGTACTTC. Amino acids: CASSHPRDASEQYF. The full variable domain, rest sourced from reference TRBV19 and TRBJ2-7, is DGGITQSPKYLFRKEGQNVTLSCEQNLNHDAMYWYRQDPGQGLRLIYYSQIVNDFQKGDIAEGYSVSREKKESFPLTVTSAQKNPTAFYLCASSHPRDASEQYFGPGTRLTVT.

This clone showed up just a few times. One junction end disagrees with the germline gene, perhaps due to a read error. The same CDR3 can be traced to other DNA sequences in this sample. CDR3 amino acids: CASSQELGLYEQYF. The CDR3 DNA follows: TGTGCCAGCAGCCAAGAGTTAGGCCTCTACGAGCAGTACTTC. This rearrangement joins TRBV4-1 to TRBJ2-7, with no clear D. Germline-derived CDR1 and CDR2 are MGHRA and YSYEKL. CDR3 length: 14 amino acids.

The chain couples TRBV6-1 to TRBJ1-4, with TRBD1 matching 7 bases. The CDR3 runs 18 residues. Germline CDR1 MNHNS, CDR2 SASEGT. The ends lost 3 bases at V and 4 bases at J; junction bases unmatched: 14. CDR3 amino acids: CASSDAVQQGYNNEKLFF. As DNA, the CDR3 is TGTGCCAGCAGTGATGCGGTGCAACAGGGGTATAATAATGAAAAACTGTTTTTT.